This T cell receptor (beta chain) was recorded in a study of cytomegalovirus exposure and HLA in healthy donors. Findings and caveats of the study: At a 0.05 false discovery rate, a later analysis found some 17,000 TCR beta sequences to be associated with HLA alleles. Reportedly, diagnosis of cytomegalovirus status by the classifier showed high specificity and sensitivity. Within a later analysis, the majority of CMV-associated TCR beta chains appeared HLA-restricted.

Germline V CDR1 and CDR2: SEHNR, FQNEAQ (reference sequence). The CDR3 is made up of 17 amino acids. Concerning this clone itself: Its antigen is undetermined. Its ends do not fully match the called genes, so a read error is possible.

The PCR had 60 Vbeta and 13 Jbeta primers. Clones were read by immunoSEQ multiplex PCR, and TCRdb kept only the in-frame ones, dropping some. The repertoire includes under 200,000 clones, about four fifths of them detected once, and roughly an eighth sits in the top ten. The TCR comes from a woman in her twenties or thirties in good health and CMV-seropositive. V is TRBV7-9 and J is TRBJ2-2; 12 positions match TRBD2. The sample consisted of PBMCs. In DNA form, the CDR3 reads TGTTCCAGCAGCCAACACCGGACTAGCGGGAATTATTGGGAGCTGTTTTTT. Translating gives CSSSQHRTSGNYWELFF.